This T cell receptor beta chain was sequenced in a study of human T cells and chemical hapten exposure. Time point: patch test 2, 6 weeks after DPC sensitization. Treatment given: therapeutic diphenylcyclopropenone sensitization with weekly scalp DPC. TCRdb re-analysed the RACE reads in MiXCR, keeping a single row per CDR3 protein. The sample shows fewer than 100,000 distinct CDR3 sequences, about a tenth of them seen only once. Per germline, CDR1 SGHTA and CDR2 FQGNSA. The CDR3 is 14 residues long. V was trimmed by 3 bases and J by 4 bases, leaving 11 bases between them. This clonotype was observed a few times.

The TCR was taken from a woman aged 40-49 years with alopecia areata. Some clones in this sample may be carry-over from other donors' samples. This rearrangement joins TRBV7-2 to TRBJ2-3; TRBD1 might be the D (5 bases). This specimen consisted of whole blood, obtained in connection with sensitization to the hapten diphenylcyclopropenone (DPC). This chain's CDR3 is CASSLLWGADTQYF. The CDR3 coding sequence is TGTGCCAGCAGCTTGTTATGGGGCGCAGATACGCAGTATTTT.